One TCR beta chain is described in this entry. This specimen comes from a study of blood T cell repertoires in COVID-19. TCRdb's table, derived via immunoSEQ multiplex PCR, lists solely in-frame clones and lacks some. This sample has about 87,000 clones, with about nine tenths found just once. CDR1 is SGHAT and CDR2 is FQNNGV in the germline V gene. This CDR3 comprises 14 residues. V was pared by 1 base and J by 5 bases, with 9 bases between. V is TRBV11-2 and J is TRBJ2-1; D possibly corresponds to TRBD1 (6 bases). This clonotype was sampled from an elderly woman with acute or convalescent COVID-19. The sequenced sample consisted of peripheral blood. Here the CDR3 DNA reads TGTGCCAGCAGCTTAGTACGGGACAACAATGAGCAGTTCTTC. The encoded protein is CASSLVRDNNEQFF. Together with reference TRBV11-2 and TRBJ2-1, the CDR3 gives the full variable domain: EAGVAQSPRYKIIEKRQSVAFWCNPISGHATLYWYQQILGQGPKLLIQFQNNGVVDDSQLPKDRFSAERLKGVDSTLKIQPAKLEDSAVYLCASSLVRDNNEQFFGPGTRLTVL.